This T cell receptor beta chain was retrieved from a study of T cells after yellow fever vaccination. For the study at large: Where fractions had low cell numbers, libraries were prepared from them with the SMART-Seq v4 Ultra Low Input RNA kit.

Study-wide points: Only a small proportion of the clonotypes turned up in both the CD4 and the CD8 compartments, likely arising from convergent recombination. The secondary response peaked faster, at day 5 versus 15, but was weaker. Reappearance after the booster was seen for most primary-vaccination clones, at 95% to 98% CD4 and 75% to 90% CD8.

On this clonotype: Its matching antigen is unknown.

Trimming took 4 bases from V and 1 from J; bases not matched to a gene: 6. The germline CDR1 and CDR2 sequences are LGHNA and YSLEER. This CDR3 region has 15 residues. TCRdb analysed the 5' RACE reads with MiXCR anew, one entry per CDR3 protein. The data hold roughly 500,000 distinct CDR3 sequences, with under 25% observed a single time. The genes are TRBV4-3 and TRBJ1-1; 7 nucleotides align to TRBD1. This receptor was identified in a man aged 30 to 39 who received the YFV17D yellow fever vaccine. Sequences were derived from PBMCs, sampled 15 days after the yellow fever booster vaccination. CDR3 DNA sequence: TGCGCCAGCAGCCCCTCCGCAGGGGGGAACACTGAAGCTTTCTTT. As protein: CASSPSAGGNTEAFF.